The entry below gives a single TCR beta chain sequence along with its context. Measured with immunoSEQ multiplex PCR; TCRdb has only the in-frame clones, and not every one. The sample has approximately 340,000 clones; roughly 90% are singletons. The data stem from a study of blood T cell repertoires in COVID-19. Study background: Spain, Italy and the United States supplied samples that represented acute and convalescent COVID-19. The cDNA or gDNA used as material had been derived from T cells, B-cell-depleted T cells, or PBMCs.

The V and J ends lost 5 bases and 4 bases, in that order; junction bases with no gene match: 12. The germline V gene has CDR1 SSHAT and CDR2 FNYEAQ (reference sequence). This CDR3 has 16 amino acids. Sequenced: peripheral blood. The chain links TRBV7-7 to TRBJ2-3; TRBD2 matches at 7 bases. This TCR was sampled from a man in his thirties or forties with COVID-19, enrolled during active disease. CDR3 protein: CASSPIAGPASDTQYF. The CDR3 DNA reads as TGTGCCAGCAGCCCTATAGCGGGCCCGGCGTCAGATACGCAGTATTTT.